This T cell receptor (beta chain) was sequenced for a study of T cell repertoires in cytomegalovirus infection (dated by TCRdb to between 2018 and 2020). A note on the overall study: Peptide stimulations targeted recently identified HLA-C-restricted CMV epitopes, whose presentation resists viral immunomodulation, together with well-studied HLA-B-restricted epitopes. Donor HLA type was relevant to the analysis, because carriage of CMV infection together with the matching HLA type was indicated by public TCR beta signatures. The paper as a whole reports these results and caveats: In both this cohort and an independent cohort of 300 to 450 donors, the cumulative frequency of public TCR beta family members distinguished carriers of CMV infection plus the relevant HLA type. The ex vivo response was dominated by HLA-C-restricted CMV-specific TCR beta clonotypes, which also provided the single most frequent clonotype in two of eight donors.

CDR1 and CDR2 are read off the germline V gene (reference sequence) as SEHNR and FQNEAQ. A distance of 5 bases separates the germline ends of V and J, which lose 0 bases and 6 bases respectively. The CDR3 goes from the cysteine to the phenylalanine over 12 residues. Of the read, only the CDR3 DNA is kept; its 36 bases are in frame from base 1. The sample's treatment or condition label, decoded: in vitro stimulation with specific CMV peptide epitopes to enrich CMV-specific T cells. This clonotype was seen repeatedly, ten times or more. Its antigen target is currently unknown. The sample holds no much larger clone one base away, and base qualities are not on file. Reads for this sample came from an Illumina HiSeq 1500. In TCRdb, the public reads were trimmed at Q25 with fastp and aligned with MiXCR, with productive beta chains retained. One record per CDR3 amino acid sequence lists the most common genes and DNA. The sample table shows around 99,000 distinct CDR3 sequences, and approximately 28% are seen once. Of the sample, 80% to 90% is held by the ten largest clones.

The chain was built from TRBV7-9 and TRBJ1-1, with the D segment identity uncertain. The source was CD8+ T cells from cultured PBMCs, collected from culture after CMV antigen stimulation. This sequence originates from a human donor in good health (CMV status not recorded). Some clones in this sample may be carry-over from other donors' samples. The CDR3 amino acid sequence is: CASSLAAPEAFF. The sequenced DNA is TGTGCCAGCAGCTTAGCAGCACCTGAAGCTTTCTTT.